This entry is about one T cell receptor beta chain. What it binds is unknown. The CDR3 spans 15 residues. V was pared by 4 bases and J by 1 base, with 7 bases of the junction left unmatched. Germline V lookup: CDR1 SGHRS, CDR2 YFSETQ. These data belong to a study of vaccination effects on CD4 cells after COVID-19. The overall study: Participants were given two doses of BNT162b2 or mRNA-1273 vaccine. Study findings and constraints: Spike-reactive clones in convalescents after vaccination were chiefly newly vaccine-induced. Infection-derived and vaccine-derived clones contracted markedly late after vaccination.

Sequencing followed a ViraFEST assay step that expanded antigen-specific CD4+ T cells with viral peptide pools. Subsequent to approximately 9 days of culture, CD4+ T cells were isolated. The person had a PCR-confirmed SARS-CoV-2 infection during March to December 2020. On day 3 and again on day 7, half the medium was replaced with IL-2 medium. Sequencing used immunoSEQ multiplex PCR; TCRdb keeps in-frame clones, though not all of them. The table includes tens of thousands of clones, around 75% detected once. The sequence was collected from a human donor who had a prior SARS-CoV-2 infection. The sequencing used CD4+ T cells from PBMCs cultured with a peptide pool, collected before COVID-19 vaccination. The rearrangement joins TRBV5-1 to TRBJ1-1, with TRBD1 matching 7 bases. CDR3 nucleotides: TGCGCCAGCAGCACGGGGACAGCGTCGAACACTGAAGCTTTCTTT. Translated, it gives CASSTGTASNTEAFF. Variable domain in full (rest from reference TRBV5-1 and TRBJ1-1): KAGVTQTPRYLIKTRGQQVTLSCSPISGHRSVSWYQQTPGQGLQFLFEYFSETQRNKGNFPGRFSGRQFSNSRSEMNVSTLELGDSALYLCASSTGTASNTEAFFGQGTRLTVV.